This TCR beta chain was found in a study of a mutant IDH1 vaccine in newly diagnosed glioma. For the study at large: V12 fell at week 35 and V13, the study end, at week 47. Overall study findings and caveats: The vaccine induced immune responses, and these occurred in over 90% of patients.

Sequenced by immunoSEQ multiplex PCR; TCRdb stores in-frame clones only, minus some. The data contain about 56,000 clones, 80% to 90% of them seen just once; the ten biggest clones take up around 1.6%. As for this clone: Its specificity is not known.

Germline V CDR1 and CDR2: LNHDA, SQIVND (reference sequence). The CDR3 extends over 13 amino acids. With V trimmed by 8 bases and J by 5 bases, 8 bases remained unmatched. Specified time point: week 35, safety follow-up. Doses comprised 300 ug of mutant IDH1 20-mer peptide each, plus topical imiquimod. The sequencing here drew on PBMCs, taken from a glioma patient whose treatment included an IDH1 peptide vaccine. The receptor was isolated from a man aged 40-50 years with glioma. V and J are TRBV19 and TRBJ2-7; 8 nucleotides agree with TRBD1. CDR3 in DNA: TGTGCCAGTGGAACTAACAGGGGGAACGAGCAGTACTTC. It translates to CASGTNRGNEQYF.